Reported below is one TCR beta chain. It has no known antigen specificity. No qualities accompany the bases; no much larger clone lies one base away. The record originates from a study of T cell repertoires in aging, cancer and after chemotherapy (dated by TCRdb to between 2018 and 2020). Background on the whole study: Six donor age groups were covered, ranging from 30 or younger up to 70 or older, and each group contained at least three individuals. In total, the full dataset held 10 million or so TCR reads. The study profiled peripheral blood TCR beta repertoires from healthy donors and cancer patients to examine immunoaging and T cell reconstitution after chemotherapy. In the hematological group, paired pre- and post-chemotherapy samples were obtained from chronic lymphocytic leukemia patients treated with fludarabine- or bendamustine-based regimens. Alongside some 96 healthy donors serving as a reference group, the cohort included roughly 220 cancer patients, of whom 90 to 94 had hematological cancers and around 120 had solid cancers.

Including the terminal cysteine and phenylalanine, the CDR3 comprises 16 residues. The read is trimmed to its CDR3 DNA, 48 bases read in frame from base 1. CDR1 is given as SGHRS and CDR2 as YFSETQ, both from the germline V gene. V is cut back by 4 bases and J by 5 bases, with 7 bases in the junction unmatched. Rearranged TRB sequences spanning V, D and J segments were amplified by multiplex touch-down PCR using a mixed TRB-A/B primer pool. Illumina adapters and sample indices were added to the amplicons in two consecutive PCR reactions performed with Phusion HS II polymerase. Amplicons were gel-purified with the NucleoSpin Gel and PCR Clean-up kit, then checked with Qubit and an Agilent 2100 Bioanalyzer. Sequencing of libraries was carried out on an Illumina MiSeq in 600-cycle, single-indexed, paired-end runs. The authors processed their data as follows. TRB sequences were processed with MiXCR versions 2.12 and 3.0.5. Each unique CDR3 nucleotide sequence was counted as one clone, and only productive sequences with at least two reads were retained. Shannon diversity, evenness, clonality (one minus evenness), and alpha-parameterized diversity profiles from alpha 0 to 5 were included as repertoire metrics. Generation probabilities of clones in paired pre- and post-chemotherapy samples were computed with the IGoR algorithm. TCRdb reprocessed the public reads (quality trimming at Q25 with fastp, clone calling with MiXCR) and kept in-frame beta chains. Rows with a matching CDR3 protein are joined into one entry that keeps the most common DNA and genes. None of the V and J calls come from the authors' own analysis; TCRdb made them. The table for this sample lists roughly 3,000 distinct CDR3 sequences; around 42% of them were counted only once. The top ten constitute just under 35% of the sample.

Results and caveats for the whole study, not just this receptor: Significantly lower blood TCR diversity and higher clonality were observed in untreated patients with hematological or solid cancers than in age-matched healthy donors. According to the authors, the repertoire data do not allow conclusions to be drawn about immunological memory after chemotherapy. An increase in median generation probability over the chemotherapy interval was observed in both cancer cohorts, suggesting that the repertoire was reconstituted through rebound thymic output. In healthy donors, the drop in TCR diversity with age came mainly from a loss of richness, whereas in cancer patients a loss of evenness also played a part. Hematological cancer patients had infiltration of lymphoid organs, and this infiltration may itself impair thymic emigration or peripheral T cell expansion.

Instead of sorted cells or RNA, genomic DNA extracted from peripheral blood served as the source for amplifying TCR beta rearrangements. Sequencing was done on a sample of blood. The TCR comes from a human donor with a blood cancer. The chain was built from TRBV5-1 and TRBJ2-2; TRBD1 lines up with 11 middle nucleotides. The nucleotide sequence is TGCGCCAGCAGCGGACGGGACAGGGGGTTGACCGGGGAGCTGTTTTTT. It is translated as CASSGRDRGLTGELFF.